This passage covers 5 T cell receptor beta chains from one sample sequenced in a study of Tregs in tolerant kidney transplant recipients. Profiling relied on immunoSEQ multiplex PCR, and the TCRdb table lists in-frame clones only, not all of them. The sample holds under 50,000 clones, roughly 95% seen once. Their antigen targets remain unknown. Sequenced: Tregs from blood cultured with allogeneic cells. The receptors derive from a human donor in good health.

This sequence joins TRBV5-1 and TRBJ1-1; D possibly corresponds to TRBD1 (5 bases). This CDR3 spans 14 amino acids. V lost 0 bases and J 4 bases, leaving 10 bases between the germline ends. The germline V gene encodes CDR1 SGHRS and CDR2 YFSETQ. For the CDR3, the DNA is TGCGCCAGCAGCTTGGTCACAGGTTCCACTGAAGCTTTCTTT. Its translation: CASSLVTGSTEAFF.

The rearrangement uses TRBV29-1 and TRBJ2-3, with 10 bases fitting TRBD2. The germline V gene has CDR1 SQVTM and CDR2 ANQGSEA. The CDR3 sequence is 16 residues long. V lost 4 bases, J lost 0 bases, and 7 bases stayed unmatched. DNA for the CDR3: TGCAGCGTTGGAGGCCTAGCGGGGGCTAGCACAGATACGCAGTATTTT. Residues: CSVGGLAGASTDTQYF.

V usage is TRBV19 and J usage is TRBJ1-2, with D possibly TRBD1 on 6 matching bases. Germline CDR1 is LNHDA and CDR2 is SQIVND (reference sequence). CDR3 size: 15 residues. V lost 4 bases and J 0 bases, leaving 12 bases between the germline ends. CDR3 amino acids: CASSTRTDTNYGYTF. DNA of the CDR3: TGTGCCAGTAGTACCAGGACAGACACTAACTATGGCTACACCTTC.

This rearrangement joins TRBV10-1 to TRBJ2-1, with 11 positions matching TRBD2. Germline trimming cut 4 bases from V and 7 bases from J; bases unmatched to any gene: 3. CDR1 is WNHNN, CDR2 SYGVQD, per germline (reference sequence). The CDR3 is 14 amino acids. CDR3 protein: CASSGTSGGNEQFF. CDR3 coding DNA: TGCGCCAGCAGTGGTACTAGCGGGGGTAATGAGCAGTTCTTC.

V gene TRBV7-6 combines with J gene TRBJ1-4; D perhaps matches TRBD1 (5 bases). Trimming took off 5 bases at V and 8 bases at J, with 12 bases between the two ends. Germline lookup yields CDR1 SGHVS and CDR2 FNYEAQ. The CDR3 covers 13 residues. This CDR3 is CASSLWGVEKLFF. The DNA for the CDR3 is TGTGCCAGCAGCCTGTGGGGGGTCGAAAAACTGTTTTTT.